One sample yielded the 21 T cell receptor beta chains listed below, sequenced in a study of blood T cell repertoires in COVID-19. Clones were read by immunoSEQ multiplex PCR, and TCRdb kept only the in-frame ones, dropping some. The sample has around 100,000 clones, 90% to 95% seen once. The sample comprised peripheral blood. The source of these receptors is a human donor with active COVID-19. The donor label of this sample is uncertain.

The chain couples TRBV5-4 to TRBJ2-5, with 8 bases lining up with TRBD2. The V segment lost 0 bases and the J segment 4 bases; nucleotides outside the gene matches: 5. Germline lookup yields CDR1 SGHNT and CDR2 YYREEE (reference sequence). The CDR3 is made up of 15 amino acids. The CDR3 loop reads CASSLDSGGLETQYF. CDR3 nucleotide sequence: TGTGCCAGCAGCTTGGATTCGGGAGGGCTAGAGACCCAGTACTTC.

The chain carries TRBV6-6 and TRBJ2-5; 9 bases align to TRBD1. J lost 5 bases, V lost 6 bases, and 10 bases had no gene match. This CDR3 region has 15 residues. Looked up from germline, CDR1 is MNHNY and CDR2 is SVGAGI (reference sequence). The CDR3 loop is CASSPPDRGWETQYF. CDR3 nucleotides: TGTGCCAGCAGCCCTCCGGACAGGGGTTGGGAGACCCAGTACTTC.

This clone was seen only once. The chain uses TRBV7-2 and TRBJ2-1, with D perhaps TRBD2 (5 bases). CDR1 is SGHTA, CDR2 FQGNSA, per germline. Between the trimmed V and J ends, which lost 5 bases and 4 bases, there was a span of 15 bases. The CDR3 consists of 15 residues. The CDR3, as DNA: TGTGCCAGCAGCCCGGGGTTGACTTCGTACAATGAGCAGTTCTTC. This sequence encodes CASSPGLTSYNEQFF.

V and J are TRBV5-1 and TRBJ2-3, with TRBD2 as a possible D gene (6 bases). Germline V lookup: CDR1 SGHRS, CDR2 YFSETQ. V lost 2 bases, J lost 0 bases, and 13 bases lay in between. The CDR3 has 16 amino acids. This chain's CDR3 is CASSLSGRRSTDTQYF. The CDR3 DNA reads TGCGCCAGCAGCTTATCGGGGAGGAGGAGCACAGATACGCAGTATTTT.

The chain recombines TRBV28 with TRBJ1-6; no definite D call. Looked up from germline, CDR1 is MDHEN and CDR2 is SYDVKM. Trimming pared 2 bases from V and 7 bases from J, leaving 9 bases between. This CDR3 region has 14 residues. Written as DNA, the CDR3 is TGTGCCAGCAGTTTACGGGGTTTGAATTCACCCCTCCACTTT. Translated, it gives CASSLRGLNSPLHF.

The chain couples TRBV19 to TRBJ1-5, with D possibly matching TRBD1 (6 bases). Trimming took 9 bases from V and 2 from J, leaving 17 bases between them. Germline V gives CDR1 LNHDA, CDR2 SQIVND (reference sequence). The CDR3 is made up of 15 amino acids. The CDR3 loop reads CASDRGPGGNQPQHF. CDR3 nucleotide sequence: TGTGCCAGCGACCGGGGTCCAGGGGGCAATCAGCCCCAGCATTTT.

V is TRBV5-1 and J is TRBJ2-3; 8 bases are shared with TRBD2. Germline V gene sequence: CDR1 SGHRS, CDR2 YFSETQ. The CDR3 runs 16 residues. With V trimmed by 4 bases and J by 2 bases, 9 bases remained unmatched. CDR3 DNA sequence: TGCGCCAGCAGCCTGTCCTCAGCGGGGGCCACAGATACGCAGTATTTT. The encoded protein is CASSLSSAGATDTQYF.

The rearrangement uses TRBV10-1 and TRBJ2-3; D is uncertain. Germline V gives CDR1 WNHNN, CDR2 SYGVQD (reference sequence). This CDR3 is built from 11 residues. V dropped 3 bases and J dropped 4 bases, with 2 bases sitting between them. The CDR3 DNA follows: TGCGCCAGCAGTGACGCAGATACGCAGTATTTT. Translated: CASSDADTQYF.

The chain links TRBV7-3 to TRBJ1-2; D is unclear. V lost 0 bases and J 4 bases, leaving 6 bases between the germline ends. Per germline, CDR1 SGHTA and CDR2 FQGTGA. CDR3 length: 13 amino acids. In DNA form, the CDR3 reads TGTGCCAGCAGCTTAACTTCGAGCTATGGCTACACCTTC. Its protein product is CASSLTSSYGYTF.

This chain joins TRBV4-1 and TRBJ1-1, with TRBD1 matching 7 bases. The CDR3 has 15 amino acids. CDR1 is MGHRA, CDR2 YSYEKL, per germline. Losses at the gene ends were 4 bases for V and 3 bases for J; bases not matched to a gene: 8. The CDR3 loop reads CASSRLGQVYTEAFF. In DNA form, the CDR3 reads TGCGCCAGCAGCCGCCTAGGACAGGTATACACTGAAGCTTTCTTT.

Here the CDR3 DNA reads TGTGCCAGCAGCGATTGGCCTTCCAGCTCCTACAATGAGCAGTTCTTC. Residues: CASSDWPSSSYNEQFF. V and J are TRBV9 and TRBJ2-1; D gene uncertain. In germline, CDR1 is SGDLS, CDR2 YYNGEE. Trimming took 3 bases from V and 0 from J, leaving 13 bases between them. This CDR3 comprises 16 residues.

The chain carries TRBV12-3 or TRBV12-4 and TRBJ2-5; 8 nucleotides align to TRBD1. The CDR3 sequence is 13 residues long. J was trimmed by 3 bases and V by 5 bases; bases with no gene match: 2. The CDR3 loop reads CASSEDREETQYF. CDR3 coding DNA: TGTGCCAGCAGTGAGGACAGGGAAGAGACCCAGTACTTC.

This sequence joins TRBV9 and TRBJ1-6; TRBD1 might be the D (5 bases). Germline V gene sequence: CDR1 SGDLS, CDR2 YYNGEE. V dropped 4 bases and J dropped 12 bases, with 14 bases sitting between them. There are 13 residues in the CDR3. CDR3: CASSPGGDLPLHF. The CDR3 DNA reads TGTGCCAGCAGCCCCGGAGGGGATTTACCCCTCCACTTT.

The chain links TRBV18 to TRBJ1-1, with 7 positions matching TRBD1. The CDR3 length is 13 residues. The germline gives CDR1 KGHSH, CDR2 LQKENI. The V and J ends lost 11 bases and 6 bases, in that order; junction bases with no gene match: 12. The CDR3 loop reads CASRVDRVAEAFF. The CDR3 nucleotides are TGTGCCTCCCGAGTCGACAGGGTCGCTGAAGCTTTCTTT.

The chain uses TRBV5-1 and TRBJ1-1, with 7 bases identical to TRBD1. Germline V CDR1 and CDR2: SGHRS, YFSETQ. V gave up 4 bases and J gave up 0 bases; unmatched junction bases: 12. CDR3 length: 17 residues. The CDR3 spells CASSLPGTVSMNTEAFF. The CDR3 nucleotides read TGCGCCAGCAGCCTTCCCGGGACAGTAAGCATGAACACTGAAGCTTTCTTT.

The chain couples TRBV10-1 to TRBJ2-7; unclear D gene. CDR3 length: 14 residues. The V end was cut by 2 bases, the J end by 3 bases, with 11 bases between. Germline CDR1 reads WNHNN; CDR2 reads SYGVQD (reference sequence). The CDR3 bases are TGCGCCAGCAGTGAGAATTTACATCTCTACGAGCAGTACTTC. This gives the protein CASSENLHLYEQYF.

The chain employs TRBV7-8 and TRBJ1-2; 8 positions agree with TRBD1. The ends lost 4 bases at V and 6 bases at J; junction bases unmatched: 10. Germline assignment: CDR1 SGHVS and CDR2 FQNEAQ. The CDR3 is made up of 15 amino acids. The CDR3, as DNA: TGTGCCAGCAGCTCCGGACAGGGCTACTTTCATGGCTACACCTTC. Protein sequence: CASSSGQGYFHGYTF.

The V gene is TRBV2, the J gene TRBJ2-5; the D gene is possibly TRBD2 (5 bases). The CDR3 sequence is 14 residues long. Per the germline V gene, CDR1 is SNHLY and CDR2 is FYNNEI. Trimming took 8 bases from V and 4 from J, leaving 17 bases between them. The CDR3 here is CASDYLRGLETQYF. The CDR3 DNA follows: TGTGCCAGCGACTACCTGCGCGGTTTAGAGACCCAGTACTTC.

The chain is built from TRBV5-4 and TRBJ2-1; no clear D. The V gene's germline CDR1 is SGHNT and CDR2 YYREEE (reference sequence). V was pared by 1 base and J by 0 bases, with 8 bases between. This CDR3 comprises 15 residues. The CDR3 nucleotides read TGTGCCAGCAGCTTGCGGTGGAGCTCCTACAATGAGCAGTTCTTC. Translation gives CASSLRWSSYNEQFF.

This rearrangement joins TRBV7-8 to TRBJ2-7, with 11 bases that match TRBD1. The J segment lost 4 bases and the V segment lost 1 base, leaving 0 bases of the junction unmatched. The CDR3 loop spans 14 amino acids. Germline CDR1 is SGHVS and CDR2 is FQNEAQ. The CDR3 nucleotides read TGTGCCAGCAGCTTAGGGGACAGGGGGTACGAGCAGTACTTC. Its translation: CASSLGDRGYEQYF. Supplemented by reference TRBV7-8 and TRBJ2-7, the full variable domain reads GAGVSQSPRYKVAKRGQDVALRCDPISGHVSLFWYQQALGQGPEFLTYFQNEAQLDKSGLPSDRFFAERPEGSVSTLKIQRTQQEDSAVYLCASSLGDRGYEQYFGPGTRLTVT.

The chain combines TRBV6-2 or TRBV6-3 with TRBJ2-5, with 8 positions matching TRBD1. This CDR3 has 15 residues. Germline V gene sequence: CDR1 MNHEY, CDR2 SVGEGT. Trimming cost V 2 bases and J 1 base; bases outside gene matches: 3. The CDR3 nucleotides are TGTGCCAGCAGTTACCCCGACAGGGGCCAAGAGACCCAGTACTTC. It encodes CASSYPDRGQETQYF.